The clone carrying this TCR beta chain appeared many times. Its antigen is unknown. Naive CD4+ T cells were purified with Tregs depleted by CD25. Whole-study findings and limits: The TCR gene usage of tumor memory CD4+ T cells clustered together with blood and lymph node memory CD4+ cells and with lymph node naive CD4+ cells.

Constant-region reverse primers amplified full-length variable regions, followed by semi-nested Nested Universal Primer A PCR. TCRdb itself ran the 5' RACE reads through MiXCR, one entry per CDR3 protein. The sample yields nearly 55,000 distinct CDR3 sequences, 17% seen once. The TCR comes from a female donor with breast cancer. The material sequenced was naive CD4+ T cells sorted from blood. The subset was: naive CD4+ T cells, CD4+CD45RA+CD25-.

CDR3 loop: CASSASWGEQYF. In DNA, the CDR3 is TGTGCCAGCAGCGCTTCATGGGGCGAGCAGTACTTC. The gene calls are TRBV7-2 and TRBJ2-7; D unresolved. This CDR3 is 12 amino acids long. Germline loops: CDR1 SGHTA, CDR2 FQGNSA. The germline V and J ends were trimmed by 5 bases and 6 bases, with 11 bases remaining between them.